This TCR beta chain appears in the sequencing data of a study of molecular identifiers for immune sequencing clone quantification. Findings of the study overall: The study found clones above 20 RNA copies held over 99% of effector molecules and under 1% in naive cells.

TCR libraries were built in bulk with a published protocol and specific TCR primers. TCRdb analysed the PCR reads with MiXCR anew, one entry per CDR3 protein. This sample has roughly 90,000 distinct CDR3 sequences, with 25% found just once. In its sample, this clonotype was seen many times. The antigen remains unidentified. The germline CDR1 and CDR2 sequences are SQVTM and ANQGSEA. The V gene lost 0 bases and the J gene lost 3 bases, with 11 bases spanning the gap. The CDR3 consists of 14 residues. The chain links TRBV29-1 to TRBJ1-1, with D unresolved. The source is a human donor in good health. Some libraries in this study had Jurkat cell RNA spiked in. Material: naive CD8+ T cells from blood, with Jurkat cell RNA spiked in. Noted subset: FACS-sorted CD8+CD4-CCR7+CD45RA+ naive T cells. CDR3 in amino acids: CSVEDRGSYTEAFF. The DNA of the CDR3 is TGCAGCGTTGAAGATCGAGGTTCGTACACTGAAGCTTTCTTT. Combining the CDR3 with reference TRBV29-1 and TRBJ1-1 gives the whole variable domain SAVISQKPSRDICQRGTSLTIQCQVDSQVTMMFWYRQQPGQSLTLIATANQGSEATYESGFVIDKFPISRPNLTFSTLTVSNMSPEDSSIYLCSVEDRGSYTEAFFGQGTRLTVV.